This entry lists 25 T cell receptor beta chains sequenced from one sample in a study of cytomegalovirus exposure and HLA in healthy donors. PCR involved 60 Vbeta and 13 Jbeta primers. Here immunoSEQ multiplex PCR was the method, and the copy in TCRdb shows in-frame clones only, minus some. This sample has 150,000 or so clones, with under 90% found just once. Sequenced: PBMCs. The receptor source for this set is a man aged 18 to 29 in good health and CMV-seronegative.

CDR3 in amino acids: CASSLAGANTEAFF. In DNA form, the CDR3 reads TGTGCCAGCAGCTTGGCAGGGGCGAACACTGAAGCTTTCTTT. The V and J genes are TRBV5-5 and TRBJ1-1, with D tentatively TRBD1 (6 bases). From germline, CDR1 is SGHKS and CDR2 YYEKEE (reference sequence). This CDR3 region has 14 residues. Trimming stripped 0 bases from V and 1 base from J, with 7 bases between.

This chain uses TRBV5-4 with TRBJ2-3; D perhaps matches TRBD2 (6 bases). V lost 4 bases to trimming and J lost 4 bases, with 19 bases between them. Germline CDR1 is SGHNT and CDR2 is YYREEE (reference sequence). The CDR3 length is 16 residues. Here the CDR3 reads CASSQSGGIRPDTQYF. CDR3 in DNA: TGTGCCAGCAGCCAGTCCGGGGGAATACGCCCAGATACGCAGTATTTT.

A few counts support this clone. The chain uses TRBV21-1 and TRBJ2-1; no check of the table's D call, TRBD2, against the DNA was made. TRBV21-1 is shown as a pseudogene. CDR3 length: 17 residues. The CDR3, as DNA: TGTGCCAGCAGCAAAGCCCAGCGGGAGGCTCGGTGGAATGAGCAGTTCTTC. This sequence encodes CASSKAQREARWNEQFF.

The J gene is TRBJ2-3, the V gene TRBV6-1; TRBD2 matches 9 bases. V dropped 4 bases and J dropped 1; count of bases not matched to a gene: 0. The CDR3 runs to 14 residues. CDR1 and CDR2 from the germline V gene are MNHNS and SASEGT. The CDR3 DNA follows: TGTGCCAGCAGTGCTAGCGGGGGCACAGATACGCAGTATTTT. Translating it yields CASSASGGTDTQYF.

This chain connects TRBV6-4 to TRBJ2-1; 9 bases match TRBD1. Germline V lookup: CDR1 MRHNA, CDR2 SNTAGT. V lost 2 bases and J lost 4; bases outside the gene matches: 6. The CDR3 has 16 amino acids. In DNA, the CDR3 is TGTGCCAGCAGTGACGGGGACAGGGCGGATTACAATGAGCAGTTCTTC. Its protein product is CASSDGDRADYNEQFF.

This clone occurred once. The V gene is TRBV5-1, the J gene TRBJ1-2, with D perhaps TRBD1 (5 bases). The V end lost 3 bases, the J end lost 0 bases, and 9 bases lay between the germline ends. Looked up from germline, CDR1 is SGHRS and CDR2 is YFSETQ. CDR3 length: 14 amino acids. CDR3 bases: TGCGCCAGCAGCTCCGACAGCGCTAACTATGGCTACACCTTC. Translating gives CASSSDSANYGYTF.

The chain links TRBV19 to TRBJ2-1; D is uncertain. Trimming removed 0 bases from V and 3 bases from J, with 6 bases in between. The CDR3 runs 14 residues. Germline V lookup: CDR1 LNHDA, CDR2 SQIVND (reference sequence). CDR3 loop: CASSIEGSYNEQFF. The DNA of the CDR3 is TGTGCCAGTAGTATAGAGGGCAGCTACAATGAGCAGTTCTTC.

The chain couples TRBV25-1 to TRBJ1-6, with D hard to call. V was pared by 3 bases and J by 10 bases, with 10 bases between. Germline loops: CDR1 MGHDK, CDR2 SYGVNS. This CDR3 comprises 13 residues. The CDR3 coding sequence is TGTGCCAGCAGTGAGGCAGTTCGATCACCCCTCCACTTT. Its translation: CASSEAVRSPLHF.

The chain employs TRBV15 and TRBJ1-5, with a tentative D call TRBD1 (5 bases). With 5 bases removed from V and 0 bases from J, the gap between germline ends came to 14 bases. Germline-derived CDR1 and CDR2 are LNHNV and YYDKDF (reference sequence). The CDR3 has 16 residues. Here the CDR3 reads CATSDSSSYSNQPQHF. The CDR3 DNA sequence: TGTGCCACCAGCGACAGTTCCTCTTATAGCAATCAGCCCCAGCATTTT.

The chain has TRBV5-5 and TRBJ2-5, with D possibly being TRBD2 (5 bases). TRBJ2-7 explains the end of the DNA better; the J call may be wrong. The CDR3 is 14 amino acids. Germline V lookup: CDR1 SGHKS, CDR2 YYEKEE (reference sequence). The CDR3 region is CASSLDLVGGEQYF. The CDR3 nucleotides read TGTGCCAGCAGCTTGGATCTGGTCGGAGGCGAGCAGTACTTC.

The chain is built from TRBV7-2 and TRBJ2-7, with D perhaps TRBD1 (5 bases). Germline CDR1 is SGHTA and CDR2 is FQGNSA. This CDR3 has 14 amino acids. V was pared by 0 bases and J by 4 bases, with 10 bases between. The CDR3 DNA is TGTGCCAGCAGCTTAGCATACCAGGGATACGAGCAGTACTTC. Translated: CASSLAYQGYEQYF.

The V call is TRBV28, the J call TRBJ1-5; 8 positions agree with TRBD1. Germline CDR1 is MDHEN and CDR2 is SYDVKM. The CDR3 contains 13 residues. The junction had 3 bases not matched to a gene; V was cut back by 5 bases and J by 6 bases. The DNA for the CDR3 is TGTGCCAGCAGTGGGACAGGCCTTCAGCCCCAGCATTTT. The encoded protein is CASSGTGLQPQHF.

The CDR3 DNA is TGTGCCAGCAGTTACCTAGGATTGGGCGGGGAGCTGTTTTTT. Translation gives CASSYLGLGGELFF. V gene TRBV6-6 combines with J gene TRBJ2-2, with D uncertain. The CDR3 sequence is 14 residues long. The germline gives CDR1 MNHNY, CDR2 SVGAGI (reference sequence). The germline V and J ends were trimmed by 2 bases and 7 bases, with 11 bases remaining between them.

The chain has TRBV30 and TRBJ1-2; 9 positions agree with TRBD1. V shed 2 bases, J shed 6 bases, and the junction held 1 base outside the gene matches. The length of the CDR3 is 12 residues. Germline V gene data show CDR1 as GTSNPN and CDR2 as SVGIG (reference sequence). The CDR3 reads CAWSTGGHGYTF. CDR3 bases: TGTGCCTGGAGTACAGGGGGCCATGGCTACACCTTC.

This rearrangement joins TRBV29-1 to TRBJ1-2; 10 nucleotides align to TRBD1. Looked up from germline, CDR1 is SQVTM and CDR2 is ANQGSEA. V dropped 6 bases and J dropped 4; count of bases not matched to a gene: 5. CDR3 size: 13 residues. This CDR3 is CSVWDRGGYGYTF. CDR3 DNA: TGCAGCGTGTGGGACAGGGGAGGCTATGGCTACACCTTC.

This chain links TRBV2 with TRBJ2-7, with D hard to call. Germline CDR1 and CDR2: SNHLY and FYNNEI. V lost 8 bases, J lost 4 bases, and 6 bases lay in between. This CDR3 is built from 10 residues. The CDR3 DNA reads as TGTGCCAGCGGAGAATACGAGCAGTACTTC. The encoded protein is CASGEYEQYF.

The chain joins TRBV6-5 to TRBJ1-5, with TRBD1 as a possible D gene (6 bases). The CDR3 totals 14 residues. Looked up from germline, CDR1 is MNHEY and CDR2 is SVGAGI. Between the trimmed V and J ends, which lost 0 bases and 6 bases, there was a span of 9 bases. The CDR3 spells CASSYSQGFQPQHF. CDR3 nucleotide sequence: TGTGCCAGCAGTTACTCACAGGGTTTTCAGCCCCAGCATTTT.

The chain has TRBV19 and TRBJ2-3; 9 bases fit TRBD2. Germline values: CDR1 LNHDA, CDR2 SQIVND (reference sequence). After removal of 3 bases from V and 2 bases from J, the junction contained 3 bases not matched to a gene. The CDR3 totals 15 residues. CDR3: CASSIRLADTDTQYF. CDR3 DNA sequence: TGTGCCAGTAGTATTAGACTAGCGGACACAGATACGCAGTATTTT.

The chain carries TRBV5-6 and TRBJ2-1; a weak D match, TRBD2 (5 bases). The CDR3 extends over 15 amino acids. V was cut by 6 bases and J by 0 bases, with 13 bases left in between. Germline assignment: CDR1 SGHDT and CDR2 YYEEEE. The CDR3 bases are TGTGCCAGCACCCCACGGGATAGCTCCTACAATGAGCAGTTCTTC. Translating it yields CASTPRDSSYNEQFF.

CDR3 amino acids: CASSPGTDFNTGELFF. The CDR3 bases are TGTGCCAGCAGCCCCGGGACTGACTTCAACACCGGGGAGCTGTTTTTT. The chain carries TRBV7-9 and TRBJ2-2; TRBD2 might be the D (6 bases). Germline loops: CDR1 SEHNR, CDR2 FQNEAQ (reference sequence). Trimming removed 5 bases from V and 2 bases from J, with 15 bases in between. This CDR3 has 16 residues.

The rearrangement uses TRBV10-3 and TRBJ2-3, with 12 bases that match TRBD2. Germline V gives CDR1 ENHRY, CDR2 SYGVKD. CDR3 length: 15 residues. The V segment lost 0 bases and the J segment 6 bases; nucleotides outside the gene matches: 1. CDR3 residues: CAISESTSGRDTQYF. Written as DNA, the CDR3 is TGTGCCATCAGTGAGTCCACTAGCGGGAGGGATACGCAGTATTTT.

The chain is built from TRBV2 and TRBJ2-7; D is possibly TRBD2 (7 bases). Germline V gives CDR1 SNHLY, CDR2 FYNNEI. The CDR3 is 14 residues long. Deletions cut 6 bases from V and 3 bases from J, with 15 bases between. This CDR3 is CASSRGADVYEQYF. The DNA of the CDR3 is TGTGCCAGCAGCCGGGGGGCAGACGTCTACGAGCAGTACTTC.

This clone was seen only once. The rearrangement joins TRBV5-1 to TRBJ2-7; 10 bases line up with TRBD1. V dropped 7 bases and J dropped 2; count of bases not matched to a gene: 3. This CDR3 has 13 amino acids. Germline-derived CDR1 and CDR2 are SGHRS and YFSETQ. The CDR3 DNA follows: TGCGCCAGCGGGACAGGGGACACCTACGAGCAGTACTTC. Protein: CASGTGDTYEQYF.

This chain links TRBV6-1 with TRBJ2-2; D uncertain. The CDR3 totals 13 residues. The V gene's germline CDR1 is MNHNS and CDR2 SASEGT. With 7 bases removed from V and 2 bases from J, the gap between germline ends came to 8 bases. CDR3 bases: TGTGCCAGCAAGTATGGCAACACCGGGGAGCTGTTTTTT. This gives the protein CASKYGNTGELFF.

This chain links TRBV9 with TRBJ2-1; 7 nucleotides align to TRBD1. V dropped 0 bases and J dropped 7; count of bases not matched to a gene: 10. The CDR3 totals 16 residues. Germline V CDR1 and CDR2: SGDLS, YYNGEE. The CDR3 coding sequence is TGTGCCAGCAGCGTAGCGCAGGGAAGGGGGCGTAATGAGCAGTTCTTC. This encodes CASSVAQGRGRNEQFF.